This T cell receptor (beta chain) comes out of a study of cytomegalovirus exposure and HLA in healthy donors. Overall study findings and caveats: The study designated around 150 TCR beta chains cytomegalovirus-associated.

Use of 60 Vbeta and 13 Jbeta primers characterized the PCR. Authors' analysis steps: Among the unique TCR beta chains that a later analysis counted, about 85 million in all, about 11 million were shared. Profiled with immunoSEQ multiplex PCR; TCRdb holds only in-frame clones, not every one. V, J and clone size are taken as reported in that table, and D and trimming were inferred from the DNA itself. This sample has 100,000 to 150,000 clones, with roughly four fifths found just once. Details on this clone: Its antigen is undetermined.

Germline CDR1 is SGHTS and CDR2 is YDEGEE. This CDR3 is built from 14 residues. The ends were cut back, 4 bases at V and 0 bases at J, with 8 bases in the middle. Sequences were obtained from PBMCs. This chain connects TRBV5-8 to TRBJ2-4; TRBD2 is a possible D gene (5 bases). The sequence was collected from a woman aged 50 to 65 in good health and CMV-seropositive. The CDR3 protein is CASSLAGAKNIQYF. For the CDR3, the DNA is TGTGCCAGCAGCCTCGCGGGAGCCAAAAACATTCAGTACTTC.